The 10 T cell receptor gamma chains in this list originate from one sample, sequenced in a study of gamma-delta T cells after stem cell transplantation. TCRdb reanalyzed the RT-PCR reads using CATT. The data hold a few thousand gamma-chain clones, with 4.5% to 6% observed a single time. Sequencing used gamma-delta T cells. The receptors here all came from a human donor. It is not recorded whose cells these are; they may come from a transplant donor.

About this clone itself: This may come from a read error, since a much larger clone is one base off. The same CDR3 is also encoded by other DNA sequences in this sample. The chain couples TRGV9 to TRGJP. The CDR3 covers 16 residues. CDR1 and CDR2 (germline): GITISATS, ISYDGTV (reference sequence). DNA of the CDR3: TGTGCCTTGTGGGAGGTGCAGAAGTTGGGCAAAAAAATCAAGGTGTTT. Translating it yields CALWEVQKLGKKIKVF.

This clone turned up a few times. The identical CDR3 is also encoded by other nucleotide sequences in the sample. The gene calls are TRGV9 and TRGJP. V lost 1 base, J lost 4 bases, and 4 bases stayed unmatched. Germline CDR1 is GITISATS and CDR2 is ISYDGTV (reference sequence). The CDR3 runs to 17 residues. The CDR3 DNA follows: TGTGCCTTGTGGGAGGTCCGTCAAGAGTTGGGCAAAAAAATCAAGGTATTT. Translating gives CALWEVRQELGKKIKVF.

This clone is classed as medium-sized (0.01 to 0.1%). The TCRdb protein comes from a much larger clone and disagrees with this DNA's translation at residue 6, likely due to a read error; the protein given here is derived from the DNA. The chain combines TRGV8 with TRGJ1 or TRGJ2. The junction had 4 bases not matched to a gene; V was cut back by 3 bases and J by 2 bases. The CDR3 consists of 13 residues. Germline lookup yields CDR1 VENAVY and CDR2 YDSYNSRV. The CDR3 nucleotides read TGTGCCACCTGGGATGTGGATTATTATAAGAAACTCTTT. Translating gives CATWDVDYYKKLF.

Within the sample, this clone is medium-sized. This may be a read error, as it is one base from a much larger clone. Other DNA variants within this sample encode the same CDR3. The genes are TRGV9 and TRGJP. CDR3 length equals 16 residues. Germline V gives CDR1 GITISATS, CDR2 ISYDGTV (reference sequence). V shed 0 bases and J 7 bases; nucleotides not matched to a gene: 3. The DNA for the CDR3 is TGTGCCTTGTGGGAGGTGCGCGAGTTGGGCAAAAAAATCAAGGTATTT. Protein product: CALWEVRELGKKIKVF.

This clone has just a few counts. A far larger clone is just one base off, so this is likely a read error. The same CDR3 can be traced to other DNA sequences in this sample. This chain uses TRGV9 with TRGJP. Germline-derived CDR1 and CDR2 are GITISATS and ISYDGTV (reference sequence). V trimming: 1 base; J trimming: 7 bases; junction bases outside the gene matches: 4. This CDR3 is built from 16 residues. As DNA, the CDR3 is TGTGCCTTGTGGGAGGTCCATGAGTTGGGCAAAAAAATCAAGGTATTT. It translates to CALWEVHELGKKIKVF.

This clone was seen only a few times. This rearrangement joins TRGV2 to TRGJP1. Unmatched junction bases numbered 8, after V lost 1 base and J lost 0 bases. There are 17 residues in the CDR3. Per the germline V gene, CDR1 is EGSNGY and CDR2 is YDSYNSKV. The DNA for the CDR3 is TGTGCCACCTGGGACGGAGAACCCTATACCACTGGTTGGTTCAAGATATTT. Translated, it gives CATWDGEPYTTGWFKIF.

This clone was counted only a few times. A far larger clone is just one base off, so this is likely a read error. CDR3 loop: CALWYPARRKLF. The CDR3 DNA sequence: TGTGCCTTGTGGTACCCTGCACGTCGGAAACTCTTT. The chain combines TRGV9 with TRGJ1 or TRGJ2. The V and J ends lost 6 bases and 12 bases, in that order; junction bases with no gene match: 14. The CDR3 spans 12 residues. Looked up from germline, CDR1 is GITISATS and CDR2 is ISYDGTV (reference sequence).

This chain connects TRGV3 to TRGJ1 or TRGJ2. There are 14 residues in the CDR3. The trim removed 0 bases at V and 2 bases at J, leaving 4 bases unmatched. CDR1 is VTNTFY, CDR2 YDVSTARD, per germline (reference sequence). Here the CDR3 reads CATWDRPDYYKKLF. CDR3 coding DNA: TGTGCCACCTGGGACAGGCCCGATTATTATAAGAAACTCTTT.

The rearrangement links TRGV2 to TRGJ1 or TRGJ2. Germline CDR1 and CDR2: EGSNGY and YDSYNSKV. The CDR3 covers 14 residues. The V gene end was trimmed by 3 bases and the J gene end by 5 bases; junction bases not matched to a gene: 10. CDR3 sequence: CATWDHPGNYKKLF. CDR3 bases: TGTGCCACCTGGGACCATCCGGGTAATTATAAGAAACTCTTT.

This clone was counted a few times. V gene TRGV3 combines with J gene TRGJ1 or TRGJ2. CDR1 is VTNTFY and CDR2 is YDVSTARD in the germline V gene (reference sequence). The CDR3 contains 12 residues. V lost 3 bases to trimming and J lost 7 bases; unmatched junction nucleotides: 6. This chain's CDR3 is CATWDGSYKKLF. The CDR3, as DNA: TGTGCCACCTGGGACGGCTCATATAAGAAACTCTTT.